This T cell receptor beta chain originates from a study of blood T cell repertoires in COVID-19 (dated by TCRdb to 2020 to 2022). Turning to the overall study: The collaborator samples originated in the United States, Italy and Spain and spanned the acute and convalescent phases of COVID-19. The material from the prospective study consisted of cDNA or gDNA derived from T cells, B-cell-depleted T cells, or PBMCs. Deeply sampled blood TCRbeta repertoires from subjects exposed to, actively infected with, or recovered from COVID-19 were included in the dataset. The repertoires were released in a freely available public database intended as a resource for research on the immune response to SARS-CoV-2. Samples came from the ongoing ImmuneRACE study (first 160 participants) plus 1,254 subjects from 6 global collaborators. Nearly every sample came with metadata listing a de-identified subject ID, COVID-19 status, age in years and sex. HLA class I and class II types, where available, came from metadata supplied by the sample provider rather than from assay-based typing. Results and caveats for the whole study, not just this receptor: The amount of clinical and demographic metadata varied by source and participant and was provided uncurated.

Comments on this clone: Its target antigen remains unknown. No base qualities exist here, and no much larger clone lies one base off it.

The CDR3 goes from the cysteine to the phenylalanine over 16 residues. The retained sequence is limited to the CDR3, 48 bases, with the frame set at the first base. CDR1 and CDR2, looked up from the germline V gene, are SGHTA and FQGNSA. V lost 0 bases and J lost 6 bases, and the count of bases not matched to a germline gene is 5. The immunoSEQ Assay, a bias-controlled multiplex PCR, was used to amplify TCRbeta CDR3 regions from genomic DNA. Concerning the study's data processing: The number of nucleated cells in each sample was estimated from the amplification of reference gene primers within the assay. To quantify the absolute abundance of each unique TCRbeta CDR3 rearrangement, sequence reads were collapsed and filtered. For each sample, productive Simpson clonality was calculated by taking the square root of Simpson's diversity index across productive rearrangements. TCRdb took over this immuneACCESS table, retaining in-frame rearrangements with V and J assigned. Such tables are incomplete; in checked studies, under half of the missing clones stem from an unresolved V gene, and the remainder is unexplained. The V and J calls and clone size were taken over from that table, and D and trimming were inferred from the DNA. This sample holds 65,000 to 80,000 clones; roughly nine tenths were observed only once. Jointly, the top ten make up more than 15% of the sample.

The collaborating institutions used their own protocols to collect whole blood in K2EDTA tubes. For TCRbeta analysis, collaborator samples were shipped as frozen whole blood, as isolated PBMCs, or as DNA extracted from either sample type. The receptor chain draws on TRBV7-2 and TRBJ1-5; TRBD1 fits 10 bases in the junction. This clonotype was obtained from an older man in a cohort sampled during active COVID-19. Sequenced: peripheral blood. The DNA reads as follows: TGTGCCAGCAGCTTAGCCGTGGGACAGGGGCGTCAGCCCCAGCATTTT. Translated, it reads CASSLAVGQGRQPQHF.